Below, 14 T cell receptor beta chains from the same sample are listed, as sequenced in a study of blood T cell repertoires in COVID-19. Method: immunoSEQ multiplex PCR; TCRdb's copy keeps in-frame clones and lacks some. In the table there are a few hundred thousand clones, over 85% of which are singletons. Source material: peripheral blood. Every receptor here comes from a woman aged 60 to 75 with COVID-19, enrolled during active disease.

The chain links TRBV5-1 to TRBJ1-1, with 9 bases lining up with TRBD1. With V trimmed by 4 bases and J by 5 bases, 6 bases remained unmatched. Germline V gives CDR1 SGHRS, CDR2 YFSETQ. This CDR3 is 14 amino acids long. CDR3 residues: CASSLSGQGTEAFF. CDR3 bases: TGCGCCAGCAGCCTGTCCGGACAGGGGACTGAAGCTTTCTTT.

The chain joins TRBV6-5 to TRBJ2-5; 9 bases are a match to TRBD1. Germline CDR1 reads MNHEY; CDR2 reads SVGAGI. The CDR3 has 14 residues. J lost 2 bases, V lost 4 bases, and 2 bases had no gene match. In nucleotides, the CDR3 is TGTGCCAGCAGTTTCGGACAGGGGCAAGAGACCCAGTACTTC. Amino acids: CASSFGQGQETQYF.

The chain carries TRBV5-4 and TRBJ2-5; D is possibly TRBD1 (6 bases). V shed 1 base and J shed 1 base, with 14 bases lying between them. Germline loops: CDR1 SGHNT, CDR2 YYREEE (reference sequence). CDR3 length: 16 amino acids. CDR3 in DNA: TGTGCCAGCAGCTTGTTCCCAGGGGCTCGCCAAGAGACCCAGTACTTC. It is translated as CASSLFPGARQETQYF.

To note about this clone: The same CDR3 arises from other DNA sequences in this sample as well. The chain combines TRBV12-3 or TRBV12-4 with TRBJ1-1; the D is unclear. This CDR3 has 13 amino acids. V lost 3 bases, J lost 0 bases, and 5 bases lay in between. In nucleotides, the CDR3 is TGTGCCAGCAGTTTCTATCTGAACACTGAAGCTTTCTTT. Amino acid sequence: CASSFYLNTEAFF.

The V gene is TRBV28, the J gene TRBJ2-7, with D perhaps TRBD2 (6 bases). This CDR3 has 14 residues. The ends were cut back, 5 bases at V and 6 bases at J, with 17 bases in the middle. CDR1 and CDR2 (germline): MDHEN, SYDVKM. CDR3 amino acids: CASSPDRELSEQYF. The CDR3 DNA reads as TGTGCCAGCAGTCCTGACCGGGAGCTGAGCGAGCAGTACTTC.

The CDR3 DNA reads as TGTGCCAGCAGAAGACTAGCGGGGGCCTTCACCGGGGAGCTGTTTTTT. Its protein is CASRRLAGAFTGELFF. The chain uses TRBV2 and TRBJ2-2, with 12 bases matching TRBD2. Germline CDR1 is SNHLY and CDR2 is FYNNEI. Losses at the gene ends were 6 bases for V and 4 bases for J; bases not matched to a gene: 6. The CDR3 is made up of 16 amino acids.

The rearrangement uses TRBV19 and TRBJ1-2; no clear D. CDR1 LNHDA and CDR2 SQIVND come from the germline V gene (reference sequence). The V and J ends lost 7 bases and 8 bases respectively, with 14 bases between them. CDR3 size: 12 residues. The CDR3 DNA reads as TGTGCCAGTATTGAAAGAGGATCCGGCTACACCTTC. This translates into CASIERGSGYTF.

The chain carries TRBV11-2 and TRBJ1-5; D is uncertain. Per the germline V gene, CDR1 is SGHAT and CDR2 is FQNNGV. This CDR3 is 15 amino acids long. V was cut by 0 bases and J by 1 base, with 7 bases left in between. CDR3 DNA: TGTGCCAGCAGCTTAGAAGCGGGAAGCAATCAGCCCCAGCATTTT. This sequence encodes CASSLEAGSNQPQHF.

This clone was seen once. This chain uses TRBV4-1 with TRBJ1-5, with TRBD1 matching 10 bases. The length of the CDR3 is 16 residues. Per the germline V gene, CDR1 is MGHRA and CDR2 is YSYEKL. The ends lost 0 bases at V and 11 bases at J; junction bases unmatched: 10. The CDR3 protein is CASSQDSLGQGGAQHF. The CDR3 region has the DNA TGCGCCAGCAGCCAAGATTCTCTCGGACAGGGGGGAGCCCAGCATTTT.

The gene calls are TRBV28 and TRBJ2-3, with a possible D match to TRBD2 (6 bases). This CDR3 comprises 15 residues. From germline, CDR1 is MDHEN and CDR2 SYDVKM. The ends were cut back, 1 base at V and 5 bases at J, with 13 bases in the middle. CDR3 amino acids: CASSLSGGVVDTQYF. The CDR3 coding sequence is TGTGCCAGCAGTTTATCGGGCGGGGTCGTAGATACGCAGTATTTT.

This chain connects TRBV4-1 to TRBJ2-1; D is unresolved. From germline, CDR1 is MGHRA and CDR2 YSYEKL. The CDR3 is made up of 14 amino acids. Trimming pared 0 bases from V and 4 bases from J, leaving 7 bases between. The CDR3 DNA is TGCGCCAGCAGCCAAGAAATCGTTTACAATGAGCAGTTCTTC. Translating it yields CASSQEIVYNEQFF.

This chain joins TRBV9 and TRBJ2-6; possible D gene TRBD2, 5 bases. V was pared by 3 bases and J by 1 base, with 14 bases between. The length of the CDR3 is 17 residues. The V gene's germline CDR1 is SGDLS and CDR2 YYNGEE. Here the CDR3 reads CASSGKEWRSGANVLTF. The CDR3 DNA follows: TGTGCCAGCAGCGGAAAGGAGTGGAGGTCTGGGGCCAACGTCCTGACTTTC.

The chain couples TRBV4-1 to TRBJ2-7; D is undetermined. The ends were cut back, 3 bases at V and 3 bases at J, with 12 bases in the middle. The CDR3 length is 14 residues. CDR1 is MGHRA, CDR2 YSYEKL, per germline. As DNA, the CDR3 is TGCGCCAGCAGCCACAAACCCCCTAGCTACGAGCAGTACTTC. Translating it yields CASSHKPPSYEQYF.

In the case of this clone: At one boundary the junction diverges from the germline segment, which might be a read error. This chain uses TRBV7-3 with TRBJ2-7; D uncertain. There are 13 residues in the CDR3. From germline, CDR1 is SGHTA and CDR2 FQGTGA. The CDR3, as DNA: TGTGCCAGCAGCTTAAGTCCCTCCTTCGAGCAGTACTTC. It specifies CASSLSPSFEQYF.